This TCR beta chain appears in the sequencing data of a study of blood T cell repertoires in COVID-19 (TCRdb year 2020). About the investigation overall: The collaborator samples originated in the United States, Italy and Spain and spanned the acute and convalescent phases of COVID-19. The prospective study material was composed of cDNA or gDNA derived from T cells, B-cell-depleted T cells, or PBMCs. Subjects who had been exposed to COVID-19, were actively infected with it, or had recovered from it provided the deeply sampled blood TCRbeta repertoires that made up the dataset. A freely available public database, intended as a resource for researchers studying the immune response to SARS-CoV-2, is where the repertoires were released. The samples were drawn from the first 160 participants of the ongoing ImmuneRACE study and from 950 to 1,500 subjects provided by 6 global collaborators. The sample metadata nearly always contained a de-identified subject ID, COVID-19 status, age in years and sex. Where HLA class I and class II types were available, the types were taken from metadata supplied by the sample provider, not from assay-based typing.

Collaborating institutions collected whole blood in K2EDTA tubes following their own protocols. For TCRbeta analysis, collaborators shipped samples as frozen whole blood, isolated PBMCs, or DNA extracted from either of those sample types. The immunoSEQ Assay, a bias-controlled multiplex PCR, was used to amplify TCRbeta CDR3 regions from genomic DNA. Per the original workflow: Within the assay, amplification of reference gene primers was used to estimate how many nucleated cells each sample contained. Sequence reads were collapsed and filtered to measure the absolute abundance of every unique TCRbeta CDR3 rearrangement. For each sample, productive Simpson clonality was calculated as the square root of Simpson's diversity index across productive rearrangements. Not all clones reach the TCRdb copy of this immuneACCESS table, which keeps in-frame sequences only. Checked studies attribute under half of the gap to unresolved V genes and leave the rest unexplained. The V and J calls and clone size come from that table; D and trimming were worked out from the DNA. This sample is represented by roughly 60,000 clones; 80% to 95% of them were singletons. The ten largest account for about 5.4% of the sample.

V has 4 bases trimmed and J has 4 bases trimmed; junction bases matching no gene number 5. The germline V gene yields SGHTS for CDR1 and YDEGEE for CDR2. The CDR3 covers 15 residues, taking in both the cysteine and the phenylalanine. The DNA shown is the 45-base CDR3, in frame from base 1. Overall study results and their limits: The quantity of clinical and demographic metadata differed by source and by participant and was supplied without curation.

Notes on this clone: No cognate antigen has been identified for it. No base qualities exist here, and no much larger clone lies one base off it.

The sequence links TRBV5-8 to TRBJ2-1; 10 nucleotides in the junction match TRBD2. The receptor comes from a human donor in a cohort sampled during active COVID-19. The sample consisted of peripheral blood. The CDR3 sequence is CASSQSGRDYNEQFF. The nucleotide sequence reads TGTGCCAGCAGCCAAAGCGGGAGGGATTACAATGAGCAGTTCTTC.